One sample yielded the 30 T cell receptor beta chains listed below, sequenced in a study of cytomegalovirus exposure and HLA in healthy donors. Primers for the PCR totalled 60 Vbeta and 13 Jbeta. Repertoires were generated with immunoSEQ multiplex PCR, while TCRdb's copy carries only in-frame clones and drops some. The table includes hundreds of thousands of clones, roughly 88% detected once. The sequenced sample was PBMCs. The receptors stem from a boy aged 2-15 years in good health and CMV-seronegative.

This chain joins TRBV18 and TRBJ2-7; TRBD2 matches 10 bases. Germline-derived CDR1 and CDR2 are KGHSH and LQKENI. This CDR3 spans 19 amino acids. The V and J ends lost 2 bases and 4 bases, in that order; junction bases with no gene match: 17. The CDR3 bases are TGTGCCAGCTCACCAACCGGGGGACTAGCGCCTCGGAAAGTTTACGAGCAGTACTTC. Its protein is CASSPTGGLAPRKVYEQYF. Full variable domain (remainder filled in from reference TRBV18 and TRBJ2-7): NAGVMQNPRHLVRRRGQEARLRCSPMKGHSHVYWYRQLPEEGLKFMVYLQKENIIDESGMPKERFSAEFPKEGPSILRIQQVVRGDSAAYFCASSPTGGLAPRKVYEQYFGPGTRLTVT.

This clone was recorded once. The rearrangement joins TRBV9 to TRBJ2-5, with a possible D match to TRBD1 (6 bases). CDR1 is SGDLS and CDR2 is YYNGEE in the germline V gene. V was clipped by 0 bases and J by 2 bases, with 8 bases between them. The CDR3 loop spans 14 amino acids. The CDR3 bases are TGTGCCAGCAGCGTAGGGACAGATCAAGAGACCCAGTACTTC. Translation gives CASSVGTDQETQYF.

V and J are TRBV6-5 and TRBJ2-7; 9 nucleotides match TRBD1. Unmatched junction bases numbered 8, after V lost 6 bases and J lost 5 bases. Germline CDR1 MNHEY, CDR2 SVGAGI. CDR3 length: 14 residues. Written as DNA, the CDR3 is TGTGCCAGCAGCCTTCTTACAGGGGGCGACGAGCAGTACTTC. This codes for CASSLLTGGDEQYF.

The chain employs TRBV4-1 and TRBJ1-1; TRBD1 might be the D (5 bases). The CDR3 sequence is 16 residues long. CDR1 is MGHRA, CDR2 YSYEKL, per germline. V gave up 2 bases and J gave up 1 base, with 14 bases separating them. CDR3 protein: CASSQKGKGENTEAFF. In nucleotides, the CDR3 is TGCGCCAGCAGCCAAAAAGGGAAAGGGGAGAACACTGAAGCTTTCTTT.

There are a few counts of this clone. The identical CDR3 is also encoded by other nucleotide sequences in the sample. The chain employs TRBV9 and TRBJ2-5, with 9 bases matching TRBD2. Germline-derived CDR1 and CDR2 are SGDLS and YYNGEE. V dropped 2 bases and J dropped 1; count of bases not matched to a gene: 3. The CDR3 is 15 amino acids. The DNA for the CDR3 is TGTGCCAGCAGCGTTAGCGGGAGACCCCAAGAGACCCAGTACTTC. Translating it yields CASSVSGRPQETQYF.

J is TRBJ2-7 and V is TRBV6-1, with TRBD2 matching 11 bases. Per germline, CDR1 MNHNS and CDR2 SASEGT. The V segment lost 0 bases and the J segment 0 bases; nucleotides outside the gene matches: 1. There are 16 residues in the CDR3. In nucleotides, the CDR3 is TGTGCCAGCAGTGAAGCGCTAGCGGGGGGCTCCTACGAGCAGTACTTC. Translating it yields CASSEALAGGSYEQYF.

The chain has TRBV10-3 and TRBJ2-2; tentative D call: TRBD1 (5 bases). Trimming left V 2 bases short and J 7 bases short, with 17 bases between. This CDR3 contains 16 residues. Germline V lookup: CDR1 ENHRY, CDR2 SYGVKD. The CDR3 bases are TGTGCCATCAGTGAGCCGAAGGGGTCCGACATCGGGGAGCTGTTTTTT. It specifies CAISEPKGSDIGELFF.

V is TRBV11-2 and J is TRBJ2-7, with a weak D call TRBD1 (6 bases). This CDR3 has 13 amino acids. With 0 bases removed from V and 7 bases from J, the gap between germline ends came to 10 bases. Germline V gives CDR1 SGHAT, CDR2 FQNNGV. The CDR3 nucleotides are TGTGCCAGCAGCTTAGATTATCAGGGGGAGCAGTACTTC. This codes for CASSLDYQGEQYF. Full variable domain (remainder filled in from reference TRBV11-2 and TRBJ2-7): EAGVAQSPRYKIIEKRQSVAFWCNPISGHATLYWYQQILGQGPKLLIQFQNNGVVDDSQLPKDRFSAERLKGVDSTLKIQPAKLEDSAVYLCASSLDYQGEQYFGPGTRLTVT.

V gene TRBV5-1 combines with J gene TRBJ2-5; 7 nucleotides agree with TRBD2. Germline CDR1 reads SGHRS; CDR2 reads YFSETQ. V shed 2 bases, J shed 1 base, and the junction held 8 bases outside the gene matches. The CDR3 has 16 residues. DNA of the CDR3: TGCGCCAGCAGCTTTAGAGGCGGGAGCACCCAAGAGACCCAGTACTTC. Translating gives CASSFRGGSTQETQYF.

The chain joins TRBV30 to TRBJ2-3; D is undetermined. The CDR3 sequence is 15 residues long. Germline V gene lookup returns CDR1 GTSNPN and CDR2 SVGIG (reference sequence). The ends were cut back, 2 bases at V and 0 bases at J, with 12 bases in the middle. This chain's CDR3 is CAWSPLAGSTDTQYF. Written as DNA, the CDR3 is TGTGCCTGGAGTCCTCTGGCAGGTAGCACAGATACGCAGTATTTT. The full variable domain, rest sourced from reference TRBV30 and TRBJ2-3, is SQTIHQWPATLVQPVGSPLSLECTVEGTSNPNLYWYRQAAGRGLQLLFYSVGIGQISSEVPQNLSASRPQDRQFILSSKKLLLSDSGFYLCAWSPLAGSTDTQYFGPGTRLTVL.

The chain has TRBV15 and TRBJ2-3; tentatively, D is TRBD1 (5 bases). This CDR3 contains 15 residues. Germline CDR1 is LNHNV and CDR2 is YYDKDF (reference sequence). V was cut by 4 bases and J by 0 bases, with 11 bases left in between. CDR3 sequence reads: CATSTWTLSTDTQYF. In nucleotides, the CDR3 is TGTGCCACCAGCACTTGGACACTAAGCACAGATACGCAGTATTTT.

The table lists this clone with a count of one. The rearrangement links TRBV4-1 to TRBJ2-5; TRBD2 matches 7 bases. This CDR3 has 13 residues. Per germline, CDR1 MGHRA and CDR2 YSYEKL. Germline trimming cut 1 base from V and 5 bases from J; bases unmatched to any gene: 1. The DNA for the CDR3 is TGCGCCAGCAGCCAAGGACTAGCTGAGACCCAGTACTTC. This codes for CASSQGLAETQYF.

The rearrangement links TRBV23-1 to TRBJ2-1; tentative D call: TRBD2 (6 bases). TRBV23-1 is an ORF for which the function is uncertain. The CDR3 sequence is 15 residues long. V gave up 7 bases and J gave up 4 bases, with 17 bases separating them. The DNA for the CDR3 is TGCGCCAGCACCGAAGCGGGTCGATCATACAATGAGCAGTTCTTC. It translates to CASTEAGRSYNEQFF.

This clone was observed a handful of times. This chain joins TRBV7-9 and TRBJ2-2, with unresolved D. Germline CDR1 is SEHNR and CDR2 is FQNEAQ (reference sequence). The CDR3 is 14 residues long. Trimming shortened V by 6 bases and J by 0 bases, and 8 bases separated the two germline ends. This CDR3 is CASSPDTNTGELFF. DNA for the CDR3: TGTGCCAGCAGTCCTGACACGAACACCGGGGAGCTGTTTTTT.

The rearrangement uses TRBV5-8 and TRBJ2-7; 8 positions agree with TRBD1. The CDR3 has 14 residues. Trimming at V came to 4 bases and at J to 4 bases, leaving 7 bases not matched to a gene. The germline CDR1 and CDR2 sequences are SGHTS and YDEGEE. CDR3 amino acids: CASSANRGDYEQYF. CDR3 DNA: TGTGCCAGCAGCGCCAACAGGGGGGATTACGAGCAGTACTTC.

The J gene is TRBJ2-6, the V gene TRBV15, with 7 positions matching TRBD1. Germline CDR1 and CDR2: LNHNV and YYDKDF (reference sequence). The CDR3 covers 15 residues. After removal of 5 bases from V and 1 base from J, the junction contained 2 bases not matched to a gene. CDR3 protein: CATSGDRSGANVLTF. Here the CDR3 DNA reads TGTGCCACCAGCGGGGACAGATCTGGGGCCAACGTCCTGACTTTC.

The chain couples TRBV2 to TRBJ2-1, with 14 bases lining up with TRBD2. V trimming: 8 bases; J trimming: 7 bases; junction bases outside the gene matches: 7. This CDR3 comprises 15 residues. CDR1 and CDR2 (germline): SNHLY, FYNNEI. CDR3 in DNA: TGTGCCAGCCCGACTAGCGGGAGGGAAATGAATGAGCAGTTCTTC. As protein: CASPTSGREMNEQFF. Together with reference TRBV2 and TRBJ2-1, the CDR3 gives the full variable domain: EPEVTQTPSHQVTQMGQEVILRCVPISNHLYFYWYRQILGQKVEFLVSFYNNEISEKSEIFDDQFSVERPDGSNFTLKIRSTKLEDSAMYFCASPTSGREMNEQFFGPGTRLTVL.

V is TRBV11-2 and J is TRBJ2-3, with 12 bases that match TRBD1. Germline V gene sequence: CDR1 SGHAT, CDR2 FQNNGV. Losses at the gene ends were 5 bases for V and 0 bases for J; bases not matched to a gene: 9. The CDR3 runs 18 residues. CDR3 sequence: CASSHGTGGEISTDTQYF. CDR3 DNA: TGTGCCAGCAGCCACGGGACAGGGGGCGAAATCAGCACAGATACGCAGTATTTT.

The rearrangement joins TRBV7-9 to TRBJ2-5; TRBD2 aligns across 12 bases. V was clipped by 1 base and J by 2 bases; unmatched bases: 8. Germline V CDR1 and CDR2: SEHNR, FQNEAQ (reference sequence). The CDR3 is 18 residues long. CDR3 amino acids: CASSLVSVTSGRQETQYF. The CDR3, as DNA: TGTGCCAGCAGCTTAGTTTCTGTCACTAGCGGGAGGCAAGAGACCCAGTACTTC.

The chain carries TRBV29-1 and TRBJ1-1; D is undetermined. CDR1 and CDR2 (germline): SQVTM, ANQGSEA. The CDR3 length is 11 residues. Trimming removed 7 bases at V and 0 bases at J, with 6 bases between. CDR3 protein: CSGAMNTEAFF. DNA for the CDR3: TGCAGCGGAGCAATGAACACTGAAGCTTTCTTT.

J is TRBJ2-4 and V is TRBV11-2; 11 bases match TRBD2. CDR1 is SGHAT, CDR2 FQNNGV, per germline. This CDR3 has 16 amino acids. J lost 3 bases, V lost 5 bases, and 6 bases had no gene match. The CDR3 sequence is CASSLAGGLGKNIQYF. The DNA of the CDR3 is TGTGCCAGCAGCCTAGCGGGAGGCCTCGGCAAAAACATTCAGTACTTC.

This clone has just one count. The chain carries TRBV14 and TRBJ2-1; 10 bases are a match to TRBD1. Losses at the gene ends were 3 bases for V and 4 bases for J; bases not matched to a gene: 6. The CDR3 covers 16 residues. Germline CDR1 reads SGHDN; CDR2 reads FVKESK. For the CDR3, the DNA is TGTGCCAGCAGCCACTCGACAGGGGGCAGGTACAATGAGCAGTTCTTC. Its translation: CASSHSTGGRYNEQFF.

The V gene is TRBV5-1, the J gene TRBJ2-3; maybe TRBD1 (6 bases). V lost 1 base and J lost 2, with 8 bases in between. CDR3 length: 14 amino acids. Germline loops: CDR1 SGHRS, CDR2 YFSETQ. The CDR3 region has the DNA TGCGCCAGCAGCTTGCAGGGGAACACAGATACGCAGTATTTT. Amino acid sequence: CASSLQGNTDTQYF.

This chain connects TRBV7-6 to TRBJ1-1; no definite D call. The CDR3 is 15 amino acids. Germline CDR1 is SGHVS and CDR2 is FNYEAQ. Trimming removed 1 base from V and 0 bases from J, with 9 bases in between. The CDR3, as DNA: TGTGCCAGCAGCTTAGAGGCGGGGATGAACACTGAAGCTTTCTTT. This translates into CASSLEAGMNTEAFF.

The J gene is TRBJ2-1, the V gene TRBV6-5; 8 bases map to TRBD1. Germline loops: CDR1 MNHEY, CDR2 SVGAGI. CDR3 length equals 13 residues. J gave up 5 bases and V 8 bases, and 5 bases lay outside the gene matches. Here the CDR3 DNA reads TGTGCCAGCCGAATGGACAGGGACAATGAGCAGTTCTTC. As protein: CASRMDRDNEQFF.

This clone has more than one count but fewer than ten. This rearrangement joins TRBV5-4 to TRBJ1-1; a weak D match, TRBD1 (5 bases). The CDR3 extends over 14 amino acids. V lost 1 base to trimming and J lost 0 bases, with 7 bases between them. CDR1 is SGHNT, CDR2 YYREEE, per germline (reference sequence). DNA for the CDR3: TGTGCCAGCAGCTTGACAGGAATGAACACTGAAGCTTTCTTT. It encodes CASSLTGMNTEAFF.

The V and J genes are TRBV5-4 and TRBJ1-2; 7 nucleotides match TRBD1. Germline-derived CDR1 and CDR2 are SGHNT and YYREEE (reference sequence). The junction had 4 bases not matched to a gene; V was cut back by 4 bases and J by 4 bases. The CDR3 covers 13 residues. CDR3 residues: CASSPGTAYGYTF. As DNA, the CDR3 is TGTGCCAGCAGCCCCGGGACAGCCTATGGCTACACCTTC.

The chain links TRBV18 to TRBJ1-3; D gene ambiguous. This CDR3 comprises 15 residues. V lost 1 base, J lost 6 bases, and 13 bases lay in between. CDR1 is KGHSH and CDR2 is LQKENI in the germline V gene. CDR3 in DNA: TGTGCCAGCTCACCACTTGGGGAGGCGGAAAACACCATATATTTT. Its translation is CASSPLGEAENTIYF.

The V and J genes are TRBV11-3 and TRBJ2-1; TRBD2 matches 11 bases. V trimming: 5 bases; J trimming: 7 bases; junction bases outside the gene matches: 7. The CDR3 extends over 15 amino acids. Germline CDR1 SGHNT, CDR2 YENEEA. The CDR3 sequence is CASSVSGGASNEQFF. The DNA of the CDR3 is TGTGCCAGCAGCGTTAGCGGGGGGGCATCGAATGAGCAGTTCTTC.

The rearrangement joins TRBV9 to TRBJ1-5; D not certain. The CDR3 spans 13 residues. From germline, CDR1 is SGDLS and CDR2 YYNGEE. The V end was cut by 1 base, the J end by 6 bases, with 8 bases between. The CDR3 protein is CASSVSGSQPQHF. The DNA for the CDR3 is TGTGCCAGCAGCGTATCGGGAAGTCAGCCCCAGCATTTT.